This T cell receptor (beta chain) originates from a study of CD4 T cells in relation to SARS-CoV-2 and coronaviruses. Study-wide points: In roughly 60% of donors, memory CD4+ clonotypes crossrecognized SARS-CoV-2 and at least one common cold coronavirus spike.

The repertoire was sequenced with immunoSEQ multiplex PCR; TCRdb's copy has only in-frame clones and lacks some. The sample contains tens of thousands of clones, approximately 95% of which appear only once. Concerning this clone itself: Antigen specificity is unknown.

The ends were cut back, 5 bases at V and 4 bases at J, with 17 bases in the middle. Germline loops: CDR1 SGHVS, CDR2 FQNEAQ. This CDR3 spans 15 amino acids. CD4+ T cells from unexposed donors were obtained before the COVID-19 pandemic (2011-2018). This TCR derives from a human donor in good health. Specimen: naive CD4+ T cells from PBMCs. Sample subset: naive CD4+ T cells isolated by negative enrichment. The rearrangement uses TRBV7-8 and TRBJ1-2; perhaps TRBD1 as D (6 bases). CDR3: CASSQGYRASYGYTF. The CDR3 DNA sequence: TGTGCCAGCAGCCAAGGGTACAGGGCTTCCTATGGCTACACCTTC.